A single count supports the clone carrying this TCR beta chain. Its antigen is unknown. The data were taken from a study of T cell repertoires in ileal Crohn's disease. Broader study findings: Active smokers at surgery had more clonal expansions than non-smokers.

Time point denoted: neoterminal ileum biopsy at postoperative endoscopy, about 6 months after surgery. V shed 5 bases and J shed 11 bases, with 15 bases lying between them. The germline CDR1 and CDR2 sequences are MNHNS and SASEGT. The length of the CDR3 is 12 residues. Assay: immunoSEQ multiplex PCR; the TCRdb copy retains only in-frame clones and omits some. The sample shows around 4,200 clones, roughly 82% of them seen only once. The sequencing sample was made of ileal tissue. This chain links TRBV6-1 with TRBJ1-1, with a weak D call TRBD1 (6 bases). This receptor was obtained from an adult with Crohn's disease. CDR3 in DNA: TGTGCCAGCAGTAGGGGGGGCGAGAGGGCTTTCTTT. Translation: CASSRGGERAFF.